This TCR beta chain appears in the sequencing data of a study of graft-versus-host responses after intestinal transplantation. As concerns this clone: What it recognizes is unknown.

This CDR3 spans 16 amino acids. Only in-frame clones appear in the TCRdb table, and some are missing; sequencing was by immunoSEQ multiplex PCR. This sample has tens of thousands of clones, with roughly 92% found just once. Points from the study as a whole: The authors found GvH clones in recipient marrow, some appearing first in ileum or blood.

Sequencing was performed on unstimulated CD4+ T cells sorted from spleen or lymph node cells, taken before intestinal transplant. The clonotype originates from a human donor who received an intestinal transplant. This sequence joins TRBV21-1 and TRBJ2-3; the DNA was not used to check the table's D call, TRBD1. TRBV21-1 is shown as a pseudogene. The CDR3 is CASSKKQTGGADTQYF. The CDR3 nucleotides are TGTGCCAGCAGCAAAAAGCAGACAGGGGGCGCAGATACGCAGTATTTT.